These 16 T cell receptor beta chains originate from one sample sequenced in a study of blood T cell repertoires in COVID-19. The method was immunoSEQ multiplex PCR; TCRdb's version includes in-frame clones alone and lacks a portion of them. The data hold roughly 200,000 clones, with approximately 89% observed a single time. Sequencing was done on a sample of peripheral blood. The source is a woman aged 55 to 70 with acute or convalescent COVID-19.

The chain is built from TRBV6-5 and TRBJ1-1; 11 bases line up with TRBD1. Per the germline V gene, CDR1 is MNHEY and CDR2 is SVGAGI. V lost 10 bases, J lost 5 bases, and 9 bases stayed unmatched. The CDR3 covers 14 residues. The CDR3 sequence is CATAGTGGSTEAFF. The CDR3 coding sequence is TGTGCCACCGCCGGGACAGGGGGATCTACTGAAGCTTTCTTT.

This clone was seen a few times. The CDR3 DNA sequence: TGTGCCAGCAGTGAGGCCAGGGGGCCTCAGCCCCAGCATTTT. This translates into CASSEARGPQPQHF. This chain uses TRBV6-1 with TRBJ1-5; TRBD1 agrees at 8 bases. Per the germline V gene, CDR1 is MNHNS and CDR2 is SASEGT. J was trimmed by 6 bases and V by 3 bases; bases with no gene match: 4. There are 14 residues in the CDR3.

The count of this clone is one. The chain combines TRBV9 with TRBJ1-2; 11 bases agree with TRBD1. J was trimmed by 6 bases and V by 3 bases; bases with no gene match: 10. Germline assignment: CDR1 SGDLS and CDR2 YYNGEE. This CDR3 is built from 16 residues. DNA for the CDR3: TGTGCCAGCAGCGATCGTCCGGGACAGGGGGTCCATGGCTACACCTTC. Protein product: CASSDRPGQGVHGYTF.

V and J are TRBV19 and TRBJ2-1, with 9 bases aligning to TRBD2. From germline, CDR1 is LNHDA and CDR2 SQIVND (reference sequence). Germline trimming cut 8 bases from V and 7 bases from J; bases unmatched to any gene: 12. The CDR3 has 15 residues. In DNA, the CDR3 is TGTGCCAGTCAAGGTGATGCGGGAGGGTGGAATGAGCAGTTCTTC. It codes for CASQGDAGGWNEQFF. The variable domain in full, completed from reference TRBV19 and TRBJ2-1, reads DGGITQSPKYLFRKEGQNVTLSCEQNLNHDAMYWYRQDPGQGLRLIYYSQIVNDFQKGDIAEGYSVSREKKESFPLTVTSAQKNPTAFYLCASQGDAGGWNEQFFGPGTRLTVL.

CDR3 bases: TGCAGCGTTGCTCCAGGGACTAATGAAAAACTGTTTTTT. Translated: CSVAPGTNEKLFF. The rearrangement joins TRBV29-1 to TRBJ1-4; D is perhaps TRBD1 (5 bases). Germline loops: CDR1 SQVTM, CDR2 ANQGSEA. There are 13 residues in the CDR3. Between the trimmed V and J ends, which lost 4 bases and 2 bases, there was a span of 8 bases.

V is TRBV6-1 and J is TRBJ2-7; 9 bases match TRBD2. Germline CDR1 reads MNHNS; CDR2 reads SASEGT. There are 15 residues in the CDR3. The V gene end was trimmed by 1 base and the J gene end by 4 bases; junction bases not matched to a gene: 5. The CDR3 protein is CASSEGRTSVYEQYF. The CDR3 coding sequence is TGTGCCAGCAGTGAAGGTAGGACTAGCGTATACGAGCAGTACTTC.

The CDR3 DNA reads TGTGCCAGCACTACCTCAGGGAGGAGCTCCTACAATGAGCAGTTCTTC. Translating gives CASTTSGRSSYNEQFF. V usage is TRBV9 and J usage is TRBJ2-1, with D possibly matching TRBD2 (6 bases). Trimming cost V 6 bases and J 0 bases, with 16 bases left between them. Germline V gene sequence: CDR1 SGDLS, CDR2 YYNGEE. The CDR3 runs to 16 residues.

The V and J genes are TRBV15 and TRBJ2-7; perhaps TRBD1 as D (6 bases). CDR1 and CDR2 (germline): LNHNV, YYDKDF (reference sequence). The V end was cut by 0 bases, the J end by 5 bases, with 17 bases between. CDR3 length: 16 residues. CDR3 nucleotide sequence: TGTGCCACCAGCAGAGATGGGGGTCAGGGGTGGAACGAGCAGTACTTC. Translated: CATSRDGGQGWNEQYF.

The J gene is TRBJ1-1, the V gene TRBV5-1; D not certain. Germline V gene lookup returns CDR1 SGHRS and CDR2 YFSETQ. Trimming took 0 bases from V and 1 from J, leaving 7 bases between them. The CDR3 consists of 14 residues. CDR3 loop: CASSLGNRNTEAFF. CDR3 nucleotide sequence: TGCGCCAGCAGCTTGGGGAACAGGAACACTGAAGCTTTCTTT. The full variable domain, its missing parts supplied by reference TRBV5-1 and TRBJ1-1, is KAGVTQTPRYLIKTRGQQVTLSCSPISGHRSVSWYQQTPGQGLQFLFEYFSETQRNKGNFPGRFSGRQFSNSRSEMNVSTLELGDSALYLCASSLGNRNTEAFFGQGTRLTVV.

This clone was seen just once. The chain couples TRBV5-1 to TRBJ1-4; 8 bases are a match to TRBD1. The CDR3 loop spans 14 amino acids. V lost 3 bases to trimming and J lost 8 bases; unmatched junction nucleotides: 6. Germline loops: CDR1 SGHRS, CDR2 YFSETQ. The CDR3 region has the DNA TGCGCCAGCAGCTCAGGACAGGGAAGCGAAAAACTGTTTTTT. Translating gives CASSSGQGSEKLFF.

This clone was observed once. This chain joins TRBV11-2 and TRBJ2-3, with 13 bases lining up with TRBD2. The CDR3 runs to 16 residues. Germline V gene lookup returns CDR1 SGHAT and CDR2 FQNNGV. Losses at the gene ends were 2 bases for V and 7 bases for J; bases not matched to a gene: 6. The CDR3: CASSLTLAGGPHTQYF. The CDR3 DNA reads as TGTGCCAGCAGCTTAACACTAGCGGGAGGGCCCCATACGCAGTATTTT.

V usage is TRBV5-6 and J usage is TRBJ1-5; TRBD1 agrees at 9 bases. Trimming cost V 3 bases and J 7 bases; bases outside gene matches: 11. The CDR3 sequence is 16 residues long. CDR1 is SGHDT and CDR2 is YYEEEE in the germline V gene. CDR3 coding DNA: TGTGCCAGCAGCTCGAGGACAGGGGTTTTGGGCCAGCCCCAGCATTTT. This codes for CASSSRTGVLGQPQHF.

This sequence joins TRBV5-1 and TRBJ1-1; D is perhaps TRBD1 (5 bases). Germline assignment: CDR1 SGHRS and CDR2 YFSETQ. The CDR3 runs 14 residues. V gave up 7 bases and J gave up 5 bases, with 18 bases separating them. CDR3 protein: CASVRDLTTTEAFF. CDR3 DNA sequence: TGCGCCAGCGTTCGGGACTTGACTACAACTGAAGCTTTCTTT.

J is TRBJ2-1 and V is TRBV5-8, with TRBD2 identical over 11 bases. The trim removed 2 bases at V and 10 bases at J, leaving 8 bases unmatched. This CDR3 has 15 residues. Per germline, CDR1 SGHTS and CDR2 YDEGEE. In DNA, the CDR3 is TGTGCCAGCAGCTTACTAGCGGGAGTAATAGGAGAGCAGTTCTTC. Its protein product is CASSLLAGVIGEQFF.

The CDR3 loop reads CASSVGENQPQHF. The CDR3 DNA reads as TGTGCCAGCAGCGTAGGAGAGAATCAGCCCCAGCATTTT. V gene TRBV9 combines with J gene TRBJ1-5; D is ambiguous. Germline V gene lookup returns CDR1 SGDLS and CDR2 YYNGEE. V was shortened by 0 bases and J by 4 bases, with 5 bases between the two germline ends. The CDR3 spans 13 residues.

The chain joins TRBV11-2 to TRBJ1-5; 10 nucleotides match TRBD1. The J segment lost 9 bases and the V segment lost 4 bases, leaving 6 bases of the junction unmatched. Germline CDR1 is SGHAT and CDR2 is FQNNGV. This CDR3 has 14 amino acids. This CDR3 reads CASSSSGQGTPQHF. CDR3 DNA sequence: TGTGCCAGCAGCTCTTCGGGACAGGGGACGCCCCAGCATTTT. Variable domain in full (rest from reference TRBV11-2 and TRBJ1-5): EAGVAQSPRYKIIEKRQSVAFWCNPISGHATLYWYQQILGQGPKLLIQFQNNGVVDDSQLPKDRFSAERLKGVDSTLKIQPAKLEDSAVYLCASSSSGQGTPQHFGDGTRLSIL.